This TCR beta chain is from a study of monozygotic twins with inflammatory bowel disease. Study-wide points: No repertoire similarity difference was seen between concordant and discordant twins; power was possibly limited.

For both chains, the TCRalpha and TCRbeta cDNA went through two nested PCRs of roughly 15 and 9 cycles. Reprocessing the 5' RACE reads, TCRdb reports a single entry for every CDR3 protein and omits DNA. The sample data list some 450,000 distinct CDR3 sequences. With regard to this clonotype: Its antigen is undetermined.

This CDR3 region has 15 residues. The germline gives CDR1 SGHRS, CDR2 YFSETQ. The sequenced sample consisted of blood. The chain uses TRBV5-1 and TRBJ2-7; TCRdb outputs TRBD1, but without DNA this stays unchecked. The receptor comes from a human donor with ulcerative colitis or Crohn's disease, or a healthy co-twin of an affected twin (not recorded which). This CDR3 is CASSFLAGDDYEQYF.